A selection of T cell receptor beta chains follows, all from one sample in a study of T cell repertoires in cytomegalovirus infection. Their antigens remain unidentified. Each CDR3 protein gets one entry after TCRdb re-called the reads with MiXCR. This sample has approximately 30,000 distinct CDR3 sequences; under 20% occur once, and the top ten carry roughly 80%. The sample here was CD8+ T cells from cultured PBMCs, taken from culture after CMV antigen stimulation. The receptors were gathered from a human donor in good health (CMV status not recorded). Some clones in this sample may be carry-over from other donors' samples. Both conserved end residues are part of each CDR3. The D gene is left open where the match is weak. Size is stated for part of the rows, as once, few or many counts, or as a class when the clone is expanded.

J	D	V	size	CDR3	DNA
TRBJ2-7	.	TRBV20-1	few	CSARSNRDTQNAYEQYF	TGCAGTGCTAGATCTAACCGGGACACCCAAAACGCCTACGAGCAGTACTTC
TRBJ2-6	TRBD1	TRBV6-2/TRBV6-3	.	CASSTDRHVLTF	TGTGCCAGCAGTACGGACAGGCACGTCCTGACTTTC
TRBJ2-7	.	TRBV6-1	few	CATRAGARGKYF	TGTGCCACACGGGCGGGAGCCAGGGGGAAGTACTTC
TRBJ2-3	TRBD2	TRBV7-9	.	CASSPPWLSGRSDTQYF	TGTGCCAGCAGCCCGCCCTGGCTTAGCGGGAGATCAGATACGCAGTATTTT
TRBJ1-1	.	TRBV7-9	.	CASSLGENTEAFF	TGTGCCAGCAGCTTAGGTGAGAACACTGAAGCTTTCTTT
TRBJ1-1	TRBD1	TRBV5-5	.	CASSWDSNTEAFF	TGTGCCAGCAGTTGGGACAGCAACACTGAAGCTTTCTTT
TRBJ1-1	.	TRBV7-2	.	CASSPGLRTEAFF	TGTGCCAGCAGTCCGGGACTGCGCACTGAAGCTTTCTTT
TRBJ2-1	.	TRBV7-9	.	CASSPLRGPSYNEQFF	TGTGCCAGCAGTCCTCTACGGGGACCGTCCTACAATGAGCAGTTCTTC
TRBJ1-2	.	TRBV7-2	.	CASSLVGGDYGYTF	TGTGCCAGCAGCTTAGTTGGAGGGGACTATGGCTACACCTTC
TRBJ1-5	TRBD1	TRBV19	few	CASTDRGGQPQHF	TGTGCCAGTACCGACAGGGGGGGACAGCCCCAGCATTTT
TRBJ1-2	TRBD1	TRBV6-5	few	CASTPGQGFFNYGYTF	TGTGCCAGCACCCCCGGACAGGGGTTCTTTAACTATGGCTACACCTTC
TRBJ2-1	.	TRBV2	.	CASRRDGIDEQFF	TGTGCCAGCCGGCGGGATGGGATCGATGAGCAGTTCTTC
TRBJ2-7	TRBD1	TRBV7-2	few	CASRPTGNSYEQYF	TGTGCCAGCAGGCCGACAGGGAACTCCTACGAGCAGTACTTC
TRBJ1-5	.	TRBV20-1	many	CSARDSGQPQHF	TGCAGTGCTAGAGATTCAGGGCAGCCCCAGCATTTT
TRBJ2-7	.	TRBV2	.	CASSRSHSYEQYF	TGTGCCAGCAGTCGGTCCCACTCCTACGAGCAGTACTTC
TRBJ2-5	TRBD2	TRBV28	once	CASSQAGGVRETQYF	TGTGCCAGCTCCCAAGCGGGAGGGGTTCGAGAGACCCAGTACTTC
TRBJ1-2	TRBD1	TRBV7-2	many	CASSLGLQGAIYGYTF	TGTGCCAGCAGCTTAGGTCTTCAGGGGGCGATTTATGGCTACACCTTC
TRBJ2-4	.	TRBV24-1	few	CATSDPDYKNIQYF	TGTGCCACCAGTGACCCGGACTACAAAAACATTCAGTACTTC
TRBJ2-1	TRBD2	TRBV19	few	CASSITQLAGYVDEQFF	TGTGCCAGTAGTATAACCCAACTAGCGGGATACGTCGATGAGCAGTTCTTC
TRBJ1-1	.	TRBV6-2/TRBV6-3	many	CASSSWVNTEAFF	TGTGCCAGCAGTTCGTGGGTGAACACTGAAGCTTTCTTT
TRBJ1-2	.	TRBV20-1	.	CSAISGQSPGYTF	TGCAGTGCTATCTCCGGACAGTCTCCTGGCTACACCTTC
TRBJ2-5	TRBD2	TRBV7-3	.	CASSPTSGGALETQYF	TGTGCCAGCAGCCCCACTAGCGGGGGGGCCTTGGAGACCCAGTACTTC
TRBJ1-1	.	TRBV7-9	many	CASSLAMNTEAFF	TGTGCCAGCAGCTTAGCTATGAACACTGAAGCTTTCTTT
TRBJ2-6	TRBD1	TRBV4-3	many	CASSQEGTGRDSGANVLTF	TGCGCCAGCAGCCAAGAGGGGACAGGGAGAGATTCTGGGGCCAACGTCCTGACTTTC
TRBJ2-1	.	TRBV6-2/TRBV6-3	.	CASSLPPAGSYNEQFF	TGTGCCAGCAGTCTCCCCCCAGCAGGCTCCTACAATGAGCAGTTCTTC
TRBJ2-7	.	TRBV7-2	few	CASSLNRDREQYF	TGTGCCAGCAGCTTAAACAGGGATCGCGAGCAGTACTTC
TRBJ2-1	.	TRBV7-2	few	CASSLGGPYNEQFF	TGTGCCAGCAGCTTGGGGGGCCCGTACAATGAGCAGTTCTTC
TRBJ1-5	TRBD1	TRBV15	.	CATSIGASDRGQPQHF	TGTGCCACCAGCATAGGAGCTTCCGACAGGGGACAGCCCCAGCATTTT
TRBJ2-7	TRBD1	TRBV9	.	CASSEGAVGYEQYF	TGTGCCAGCAGCGAGGGGGCGGTAGGCTACGAGCAGTACTTC
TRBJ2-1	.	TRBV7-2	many	CASSPGVAEQFF	TGTGCCAGCAGCCCAGGGGTTGCGGAGCAGTTCTTC
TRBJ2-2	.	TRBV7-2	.	CASSPSLSTGELFF	TGTGCCAGCAGCCCCAGTCTCTCCACCGGGGAGCTGTTTTTT
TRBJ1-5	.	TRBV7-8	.	CASSLGRLTGAGNQPQHF	TGTGCCAGCAGCTTAGGCAGGCTCACGGGTGCCGGCAATCAGCCCCAGCATTTT
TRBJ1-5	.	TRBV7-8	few	CASSLEPDSNQPQHF	TGTGCCAGCAGCTTAGAACCGGATAGCAATCAGCCCCAGCATTTT
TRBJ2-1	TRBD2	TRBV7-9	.	CASSLTPGLAGNEQFF	TGTGCCAGCAGCTTAACCCCGGGACTAGCGGGCAATGAGCAGTTCTTC
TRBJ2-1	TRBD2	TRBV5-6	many	CASSFYDSGRNNEQFF	TGTGCCAGCAGCTTTTATGATAGCGGGAGGAACAATGAGCAGTTCTTC
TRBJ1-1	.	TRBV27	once	CASSTSTEAFF	TGTGCCAGCAGCACAAGCACTGAAGCTTTCTTT
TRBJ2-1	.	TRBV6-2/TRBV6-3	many	CASSYYYEQFF	TGTGCCAGCAGTTATTATTATGAGCAGTTCTTC
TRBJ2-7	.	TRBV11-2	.	CASSLASEGEPYF	TGTGCCAGCAGCTTAGCCTCGGAGGGAGAACCTTATTTC
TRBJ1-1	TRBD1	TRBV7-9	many	CASSAGQGARGAFF	TGTGCCAGCAGCGCAGGACAGGGGGCTCGAGGGGCTTTCTTT
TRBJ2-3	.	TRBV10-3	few	CAISGSDTQYF	TGTGCCATCAGTGGTTCAGATACGCAGTATTTT
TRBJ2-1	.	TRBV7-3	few	CASSYTGNEQFF	TGTGCCAGCAGTTATACAGGGAATGAGCAGTTCTTC
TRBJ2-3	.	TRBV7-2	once	CAISLALSTDTQYF	TGTGCCATCAGCTTAGCGCTCTCCACAGATACGCAGTATTTT
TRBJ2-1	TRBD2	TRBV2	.	CASSGLAGYNEQFF	TGTGCCAGCAGTGGCCTAGCGGGGTACAATGAGCAGTTCTTC
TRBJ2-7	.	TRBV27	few	CASSPSPSLAEQYF	TGTGCCAGCAGTCCCTCCCCCTCTCTCGCCGAGCAGTACTTC
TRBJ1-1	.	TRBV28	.	CASSLRFFGTEAFF	TGTGCCAGCAGTTTAAGGTTTTTCGGCACTGAAGCTTTCTTT
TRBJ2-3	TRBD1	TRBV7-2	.	CASTVPGQRTDTQYF	TGTGCCAGCACCGTCCCGGGACAGCGCACAGATACGCAGTATTTT
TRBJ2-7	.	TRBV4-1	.	CASSQRQGSSEQYF	TGCGCCAGCAGCCAACGGCAGGGTAGTTCCGAGCAGTACTTC
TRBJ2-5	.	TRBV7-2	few	CASSRPGRGETQYF	TGTGCCAGCAGCCGGCCGGGACGGGGCGAGACCCAGTACTTC
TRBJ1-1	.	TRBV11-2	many	CASSLGQGGVNTEAFF	TGTGCCAGCAGCTTAGGTCAGGGCGGGGTGAACACTGAAGCTTTCTTT
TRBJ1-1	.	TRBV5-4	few	CASSAQGGNTEAFF	TGTGCCAGCAGCGCCCAAGGGGGTAACACTGAAGCTTTCTTT
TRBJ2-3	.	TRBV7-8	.	CASSLAEGGGSWGTQYF	TGTGCCAGCAGCTTAGCGGAGGGGGGAGGGTCCTGGGGGACGCAGTATTTT
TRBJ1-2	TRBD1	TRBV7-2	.	CASSSQGADYGYTF	TGTGCCAGCAGTTCCCAGGGGGCAGACTATGGCTACACCTTC
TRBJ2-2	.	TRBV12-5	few	CASGFWGRGTGELFF	TGTGCTAGTGGTTTTTGGGGTCGGGGCACCGGGGAGCTGTTTTTT
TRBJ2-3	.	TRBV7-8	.	CASSRDFPLGTDTQYF	TGTGCCAGCAGCCGGGACTTCCCTTTGGGCACAGATACGCAGTATTTT
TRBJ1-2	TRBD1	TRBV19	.	CASSTGTGYGYTF	TGTGCCAGTAGTACCGGGACAGGGTATGGCTACACCTTC
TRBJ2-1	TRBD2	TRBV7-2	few	CASSLRRGTRDLPYNEQFF	TGTGCCAGCAGCTTAAGGAGGGGGACTAGAGATTTACCCTACAATGAGCAGTTCTTC
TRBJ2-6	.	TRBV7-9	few	CASSPDRGANVLTF	TGTGCCAGCAGCCCAGACAGGGGGGCCAACGTCCTGACTTTC
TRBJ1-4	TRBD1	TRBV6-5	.	CASSYSKTGTVDEKLFF	TGTGCCAGCAGTTACAGTAAGACCGGGACAGTAGATGAAAAACTGTTTTTT
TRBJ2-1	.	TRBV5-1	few	CASAQTRGYNEQFF	TGCGCCAGTGCGCAGACTAGGGGATACAATGAGCAGTTCTTC